This TCR beta chain was captured by sequencing in a study of response to subunit inactivated influenza vaccine. The study, taken as a whole, reports: Researchers suggested that each seasonal influenza vaccination recruits few new T cells.

This clonotype has at least ten counts. What it recognizes is unknown. TCRdb re-called the RT-PCR reads with MiXCR, one entry per CDR3 protein. The table lists 490,000 or so distinct CDR3 sequences, 7.6% of them singletons, with approximately 13% in the top ten. CDR1 is SGHTA, CDR2 FQGNSA, per germline. The CDR3 consists of 14 residues. J lost 4 bases, V lost 4 bases, and 6 bases had no gene match. This receptor was taken from a man aged 45 to 70 who received an inactivated influenza vaccine. J is TRBJ1-1 and V is TRBV7-2; 7 bases map to TRBD1. This material consisted of PBMCs from blood, taken about 23 months after vaccination. The CDR3 DNA reads TGTGCCAGCAGCTCAAGACAGGGACCCACTGAAGCTTTCTTT. This gives the protein CASSSRQGPTEAFF.